Presented here are 10 T cell receptor beta chains from one specimen sequenced in a study of cytomegalovirus exposure and HLA in healthy donors. The primer mix had 60 Vbeta and 13 Jbeta primers. Libraries were prepared by immunoSEQ multiplex PCR; TCRdb keeps only in-frame clonotypes and omits some of them. The sample yields about 25,000 clones, roughly 68% seen once. The specimen sequenced was PBMCs. All receptors derive from a woman aged 50 to 60 in good health and CMV-seronegative.

This chain connects TRBV14 to TRBJ2-2; D uncertain. The ends were cut back, 6 bases at V and 6 bases at J, with 11 bases in the middle. The CDR3 consists of 13 residues. CDR1 and CDR2 (germline): SGHDN, FVKESK. Written as DNA, the CDR3 is TGTGCCAGCAGTCGCCAAACGGCCGGGGAGCTGTTTTTT. It codes for CASSRQTAGELFF.

V gene TRBV6-1 combines with J gene TRBJ1-2, with TRBD1 identical over 11 bases. The germline V gene has CDR1 MNHNS and CDR2 SASEGT. The CDR3 loop spans 16 amino acids. With V trimmed by 4 bases and J by 2 bases, 6 bases remained unmatched. The CDR3 is CASSGVWDRGNYGYTF. The CDR3 DNA is TGTGCCAGCAGTGGGGTCTGGGACAGGGGGAACTATGGCTACACCTTC.

The chain couples TRBV4-1 to TRBJ2-2; TRBD1 matches 8 bases. Trimming cost V 5 bases and J 3 bases; bases outside gene matches: 14. The CDR3 extends over 18 amino acids. Germline loops: CDR1 MGHRA, CDR2 YSYEKL. The CDR3 sequence is CASSYLPGGTGYTGELFF. The CDR3 DNA follows: TGCGCCAGCAGCTATTTACCGGGCGGGACAGGTTACACCGGGGAGCTGTTTTTT.

CDR3 bases: TGCGCCAGCAGCCAACCTTTGGGGGGGAGCTCCTACGAGCAGTACTTC. Protein product: CASSQPLGGSSYEQYF. The chain uses TRBV4-1 and TRBJ2-7; 7 positions agree with TRBD2. The CDR3 covers 16 residues. The V gene end was trimmed by 2 bases and the J gene end by 0 bases; junction bases not matched to a gene: 7. Germline CDR1 and CDR2: MGHRA and YSYEKL.

This chain uses TRBV9 with TRBJ2-1, with D perhaps matching TRBD2 (6 bases). The V gene's germline CDR1 is SGDLS and CDR2 YYNGEE. Trimming left V 2 bases short and J 0 bases short, with 9 bases between. The CDR3 has 15 amino acids. The CDR3 loop is CASSVVADSYNEQFF. The DNA of the CDR3 is TGTGCCAGCAGCGTCGTAGCGGACTCCTACAATGAGCAGTTCTTC.

The rearrangement links TRBV6-1 to TRBJ1-1; 7 nucleotides agree with TRBD1. Germline CDR1 and CDR2: MNHNS and SASEGT. The CDR3 spans 13 residues. V lost 9 bases, J lost 7 bases, and 11 bases stayed unmatched. CDR3 in DNA: TGTGCCAGTCCGGGACAGCTTGAGGGTGAAGCTTTCTTT. Its protein product is CASPGQLEGEAFF.

This rearrangement joins TRBV19 to TRBJ1-5, with no clear D. CDR1 is LNHDA and CDR2 is SQIVND in the germline V gene (reference sequence). The CDR3 extends over 13 amino acids. V lost 6 bases to trimming and J lost 0 bases, with 6 bases between them. CDR3: CASRTRSNQPQHF. CDR3 coding DNA: TGTGCCAGTAGAACTCGTAGCAATCAGCCCCAGCATTTT. The full variable domain, in which reference TRBV19 and TRBJ1-5 provide the parts outside the CDR3, is DGGITQSPKYLFRKEGQNVTLSCEQNLNHDAMYWYRQDPGQGLRLIYYSQIVNDFQKGDIAEGYSVSREKKESFPLTVTSAQKNPTAFYLCASRTRSNQPQHFGDGTRLSIL.

The chain recombines TRBV6-5 with TRBJ1-4; D is undetermined. This CDR3 comprises 14 residues. Between the trimmed V and J ends, which lost 5 bases and 5 bases, there was a span of 12 bases. Germline V CDR1 and CDR2: MNHEY, SVGAGI. CDR3 sequence reads: CASSRGVQNEKLFF. Here the CDR3 DNA reads TGTGCCAGCAGTAGAGGAGTTCAAAATGAAAAACTGTTTTTT.

The CDR3 DNA follows: TGTGCCAGCAGTGAAGTAACGGGACAGACCTACAATGAGCAGTTCTTC. It yields the protein CASSEVTGQTYNEQFF. V usage is TRBV6-1 and J usage is TRBJ2-1; the match to TRBD1 covers 7 bases. V was clipped by 1 base and J by 2 bases; unmatched bases: 5. CDR1 and CDR2 (germline): MNHNS, SASEGT. The CDR3 runs to 16 residues.

This chain uses TRBV5-4 with TRBJ1-1, with D maybe TRBD1 (5 bases). The V gene lost 0 bases and the J gene lost 10 bases, with 13 bases spanning the gap. This CDR3 is built from 13 residues. From germline, CDR1 is SGHNT and CDR2 YYREEE (reference sequence). The CDR3 sequence is CASSLGDYGGAFF. CDR3 nucleotides: TGTGCCAGCAGCTTGGGGGACTACGGGGGAGCTTTCTTT.